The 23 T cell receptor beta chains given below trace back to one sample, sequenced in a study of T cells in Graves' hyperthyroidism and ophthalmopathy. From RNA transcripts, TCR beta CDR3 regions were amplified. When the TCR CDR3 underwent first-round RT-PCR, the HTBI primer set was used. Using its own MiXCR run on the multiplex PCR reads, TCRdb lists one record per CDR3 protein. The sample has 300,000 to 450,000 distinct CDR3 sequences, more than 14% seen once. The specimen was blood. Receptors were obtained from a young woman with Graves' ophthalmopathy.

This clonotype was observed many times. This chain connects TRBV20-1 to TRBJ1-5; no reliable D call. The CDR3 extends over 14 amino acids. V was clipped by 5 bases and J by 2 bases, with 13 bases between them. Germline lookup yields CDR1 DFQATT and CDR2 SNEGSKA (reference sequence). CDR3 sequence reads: CSASGLRGNQPQHF. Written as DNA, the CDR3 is TGCAGTGCTTCGGGCCTCAGAGGCAATCAGCCCCAGCATTTT.

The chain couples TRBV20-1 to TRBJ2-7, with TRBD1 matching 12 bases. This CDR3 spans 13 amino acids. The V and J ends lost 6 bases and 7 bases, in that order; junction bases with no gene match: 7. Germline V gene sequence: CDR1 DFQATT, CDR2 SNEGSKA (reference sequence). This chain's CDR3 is CSATGTGGLEQYF. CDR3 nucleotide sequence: TGCAGTGCAACCGGGACAGGGGGCTTAGAGCAGTACTTC.

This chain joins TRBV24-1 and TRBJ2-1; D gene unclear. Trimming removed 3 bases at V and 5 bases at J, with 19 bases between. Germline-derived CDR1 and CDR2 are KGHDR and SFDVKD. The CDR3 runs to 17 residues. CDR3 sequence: CATSDPDSSALNNEQFF. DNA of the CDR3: TGTGCCACCAGTGATCCTGACTCCTCAGCCCTTAACAATGAGCAGTTCTTC.

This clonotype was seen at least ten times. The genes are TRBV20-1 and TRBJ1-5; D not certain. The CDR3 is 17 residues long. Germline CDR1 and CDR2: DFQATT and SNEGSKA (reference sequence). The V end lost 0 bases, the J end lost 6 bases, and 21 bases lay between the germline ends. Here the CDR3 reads CSARDPTAAGRIQPQHF. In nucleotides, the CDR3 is TGCAGTGCTAGAGATCCGACGGCCGCCGGGAGGATTCAGCCCCAGCATTTT.

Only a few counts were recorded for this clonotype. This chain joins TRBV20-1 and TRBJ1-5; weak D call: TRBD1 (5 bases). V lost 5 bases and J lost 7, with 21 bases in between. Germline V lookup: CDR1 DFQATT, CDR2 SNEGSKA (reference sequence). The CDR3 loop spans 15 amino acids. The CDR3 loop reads CSAYLSGALKQPQHF. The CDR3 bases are TGCAGTGCTTACCTGAGCGGGGCCCTTAAGCAGCCCCAGCATTTT.

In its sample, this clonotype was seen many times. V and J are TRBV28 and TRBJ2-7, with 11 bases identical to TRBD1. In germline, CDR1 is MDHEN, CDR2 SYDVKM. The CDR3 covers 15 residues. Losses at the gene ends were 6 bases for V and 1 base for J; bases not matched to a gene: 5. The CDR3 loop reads CASRTGTGGSYEQYF. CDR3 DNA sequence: TGTGCCAGCAGAACCGGGACAGGGGGATCCTACGAGCAGTACTTC.

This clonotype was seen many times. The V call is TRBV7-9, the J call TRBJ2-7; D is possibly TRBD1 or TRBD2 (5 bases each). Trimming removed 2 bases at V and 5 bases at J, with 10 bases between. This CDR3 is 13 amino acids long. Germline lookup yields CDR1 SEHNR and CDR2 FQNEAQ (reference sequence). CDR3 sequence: CASSLLMGDEQYF. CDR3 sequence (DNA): TGTGCCAGCAGCTTACTCATGGGGGACGAGCAGTACTTC.

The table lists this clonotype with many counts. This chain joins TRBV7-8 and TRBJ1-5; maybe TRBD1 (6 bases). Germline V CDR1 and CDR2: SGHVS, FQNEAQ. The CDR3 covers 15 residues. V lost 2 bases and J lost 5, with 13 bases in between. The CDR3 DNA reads TGTGCCAGCAGCTTAAATCCAGGGGAGGATCAGCCCCAGCATTTT. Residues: CASSLNPGEDQPQHF.

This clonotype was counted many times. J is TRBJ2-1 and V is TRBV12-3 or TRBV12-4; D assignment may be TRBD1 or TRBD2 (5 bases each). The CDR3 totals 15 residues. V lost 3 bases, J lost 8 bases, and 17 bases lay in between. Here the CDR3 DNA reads TGTGCCAGCAGTTTCGTAGGTACAAGGGACCATGAGCAGTTCTTC. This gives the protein CASSFVGTRDHEQFF.

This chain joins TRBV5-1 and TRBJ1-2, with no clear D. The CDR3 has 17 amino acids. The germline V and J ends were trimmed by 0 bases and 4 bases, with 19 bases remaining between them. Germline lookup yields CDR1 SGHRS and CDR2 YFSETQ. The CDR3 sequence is CASSLASSSNSPYGYTF. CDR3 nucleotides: TGCGCCAGCAGCTTGGCCAGTTCCTCTAATTCCCCCTATGGCTACACCTTC.

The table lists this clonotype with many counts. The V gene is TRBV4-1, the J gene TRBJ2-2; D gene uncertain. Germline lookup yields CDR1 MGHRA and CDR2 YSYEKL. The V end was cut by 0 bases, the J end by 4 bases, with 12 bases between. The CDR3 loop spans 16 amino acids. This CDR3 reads CASSQDGQVFTGELFF. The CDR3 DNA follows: TGCGCCAGCAGCCAAGATGGGCAGGTCTTCACCGGGGAGCTGTTTTTT.

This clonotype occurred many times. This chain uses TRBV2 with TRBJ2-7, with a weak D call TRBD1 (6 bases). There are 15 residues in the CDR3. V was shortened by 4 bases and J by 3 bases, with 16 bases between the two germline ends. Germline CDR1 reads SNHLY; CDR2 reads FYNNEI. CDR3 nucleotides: TGTGCCAGCAGTGCCCCCGGGACAACAAACTACGAGCAGTACTTC. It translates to CASSAPGTTNYEQYF.

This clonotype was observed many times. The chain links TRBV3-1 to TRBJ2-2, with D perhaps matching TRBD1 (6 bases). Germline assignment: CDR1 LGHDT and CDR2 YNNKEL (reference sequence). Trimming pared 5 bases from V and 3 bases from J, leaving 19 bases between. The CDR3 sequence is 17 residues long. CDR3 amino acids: CASSKVRGRGDTGELFF. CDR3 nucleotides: TGTGCCAGCAGCAAGGTCAGGGGAAGAGGTGACACCGGGGAGCTGTTTTTT.

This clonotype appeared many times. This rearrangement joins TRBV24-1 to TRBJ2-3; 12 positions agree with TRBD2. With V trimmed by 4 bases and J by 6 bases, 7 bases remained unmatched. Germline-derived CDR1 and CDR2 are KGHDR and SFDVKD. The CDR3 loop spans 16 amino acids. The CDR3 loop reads CATSDRTSGALDTQYF. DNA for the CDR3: TGTGCCACCAGTGACCGGACTAGCGGGGCTCTTGATACGCAGTATTTT.

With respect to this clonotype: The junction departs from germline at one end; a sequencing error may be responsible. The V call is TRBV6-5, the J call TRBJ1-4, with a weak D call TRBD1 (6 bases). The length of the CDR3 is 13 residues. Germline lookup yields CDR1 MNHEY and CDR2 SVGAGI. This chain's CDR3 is CASSYTAGEKLVF. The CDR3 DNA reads TGTGCCAGCAGTTACACCGCAGGGGAAAAACTGGTTTTT.

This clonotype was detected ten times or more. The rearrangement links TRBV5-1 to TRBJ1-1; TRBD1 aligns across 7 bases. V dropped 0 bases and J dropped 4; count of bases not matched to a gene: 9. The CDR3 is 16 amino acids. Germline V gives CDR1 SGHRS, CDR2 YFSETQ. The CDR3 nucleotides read TGCGCCAGCAGCTTGGAGACAGGGAGGTTAGGCACTGAAGCTTTCTTT. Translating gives CASSLETGRLGTEAFF.

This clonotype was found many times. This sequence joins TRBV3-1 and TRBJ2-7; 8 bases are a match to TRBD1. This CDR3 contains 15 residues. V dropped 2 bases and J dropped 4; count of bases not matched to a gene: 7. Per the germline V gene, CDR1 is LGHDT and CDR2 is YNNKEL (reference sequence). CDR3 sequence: CASSQRAGGVYEQYF. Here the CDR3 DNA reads TGTGCCAGCAGCCAAAGGGCAGGGGGCGTATACGAGCAGTACTTC.

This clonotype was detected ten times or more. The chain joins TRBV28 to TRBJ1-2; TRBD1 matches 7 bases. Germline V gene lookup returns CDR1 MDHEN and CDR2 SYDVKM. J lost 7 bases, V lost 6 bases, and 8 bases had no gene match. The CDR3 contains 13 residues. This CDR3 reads CASRADRAVGYTF. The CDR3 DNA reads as TGTGCCAGCAGGGCAGACAGGGCCGTTGGCTACACCTTC.

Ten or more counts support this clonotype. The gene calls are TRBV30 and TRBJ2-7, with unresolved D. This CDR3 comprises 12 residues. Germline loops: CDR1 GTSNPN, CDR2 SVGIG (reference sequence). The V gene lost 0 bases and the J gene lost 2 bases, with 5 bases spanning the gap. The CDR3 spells CAWSVSPYEQYF. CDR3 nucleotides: TGTGCCTGGAGTGTATCGCCCTACGAGCAGTACTTC.

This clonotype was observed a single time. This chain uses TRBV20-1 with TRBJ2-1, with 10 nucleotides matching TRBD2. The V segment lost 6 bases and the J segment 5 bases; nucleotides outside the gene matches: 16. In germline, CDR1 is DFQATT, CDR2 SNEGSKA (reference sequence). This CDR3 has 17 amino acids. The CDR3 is CSASSSSGGYDNNEQFF. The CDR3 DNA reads TGCAGTGCCAGCAGCTCTAGCGGGGGATACGATAACAATGAGCAGTTCTTC.

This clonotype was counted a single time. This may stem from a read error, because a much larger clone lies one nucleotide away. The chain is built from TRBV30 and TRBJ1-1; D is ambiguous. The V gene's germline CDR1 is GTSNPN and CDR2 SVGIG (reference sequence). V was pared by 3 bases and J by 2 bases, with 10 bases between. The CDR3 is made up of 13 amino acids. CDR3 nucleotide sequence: TGTGCCTGGAGAGACATGGGAAACACTGAAGCTTTCTTT. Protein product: CAWRDMGNTEAFF.

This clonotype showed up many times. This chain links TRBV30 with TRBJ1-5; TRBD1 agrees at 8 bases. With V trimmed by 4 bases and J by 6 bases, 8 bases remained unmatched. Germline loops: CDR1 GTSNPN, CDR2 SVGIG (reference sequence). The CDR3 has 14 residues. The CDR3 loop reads CAWNPGGTRQPQHF. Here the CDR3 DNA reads TGTGCCTGGAACCCAGGGGGCACACGTCAGCCCCAGCATTTT. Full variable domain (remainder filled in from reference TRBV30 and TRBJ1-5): SQTIHQWPATLVQPVGSPLSLECTVEGTSNPNLYWYRQAAGRGLQLLFYSVGIGQISSEVPQNLSASRPQDRQFILSSKKLLLSDSGFYLCAWNPGGTRQPQHFGDGTRLSIL.

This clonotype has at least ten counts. CDR3: CASSLRVLKENIQYF. The CDR3 coding sequence is TGTGCCAGCAGTTTACGGGTCCTAAAAGAGAACATTCAGTACTTC. This sequence joins TRBV28 and TRBJ2-4; no clear D. Germline assignment: CDR1 MDHEN and CDR2 SYDVKM. The ends were cut back, 2 bases at V and 7 bases at J, with 15 bases in the middle. This CDR3 contains 15 residues. The complete variable domain, with remaining parts taken from reference TRBV28 and TRBJ2-4, reads DVKVTQSSRYLVKRTGEKVFLECVQDMDHENMFWYRQDPGLGLRLIYFSYDVKMKEKGDIPEGYSVSREKKERFSLILESASTNQTSMYLCASSLRVLKENIQYFGAGTRLSVL.